This T cell receptor (beta chain) was documented in a study of memory CD4+ T cells and cytomegalovirus serostatus. Original processing methods: Out-of-frame sequences were removed, leaving roughly 2,200,000 distinct TCRbeta sequences. The method was immunoSEQ multiplex PCR; TCRdb's version includes in-frame clones alone and lacks a portion of them. Clone size and the V and J calls come from that table; the DNA yielded D and trimming. The sample yields about 73,000 clones, roughly 80% seen once. The V end lost 0 bases, the J end lost 7 bases, and 13 bases lay between the germline ends. The CDR3 loop spans 15 amino acids. The germline CDR1 and CDR2 sequences are SGHRS and YFSETQ. The sort gate was single viable CD3+CD4+CD8-CD45RO+ cells for memory CD4+ T cells. Notes on this clone: The antigen is unknown.

The study's findings and limits: Each of approximately 73 CMV-associated TCRbeta sequences occurred in one to five individuals.

The chain combines TRBV5-1 with TRBJ2-2; no firm D call. Sequenced material: memory CD4+ T cells from blood. The clonotype originates from an adult in good health and CMV-seropositive. In DNA, the CDR3 is TGCGCCAGCAGCTTGGGGCCGATACGGAGCGGGGAGCTGTTTTTT. Translated, it gives CASSLGPIRSGELFF.